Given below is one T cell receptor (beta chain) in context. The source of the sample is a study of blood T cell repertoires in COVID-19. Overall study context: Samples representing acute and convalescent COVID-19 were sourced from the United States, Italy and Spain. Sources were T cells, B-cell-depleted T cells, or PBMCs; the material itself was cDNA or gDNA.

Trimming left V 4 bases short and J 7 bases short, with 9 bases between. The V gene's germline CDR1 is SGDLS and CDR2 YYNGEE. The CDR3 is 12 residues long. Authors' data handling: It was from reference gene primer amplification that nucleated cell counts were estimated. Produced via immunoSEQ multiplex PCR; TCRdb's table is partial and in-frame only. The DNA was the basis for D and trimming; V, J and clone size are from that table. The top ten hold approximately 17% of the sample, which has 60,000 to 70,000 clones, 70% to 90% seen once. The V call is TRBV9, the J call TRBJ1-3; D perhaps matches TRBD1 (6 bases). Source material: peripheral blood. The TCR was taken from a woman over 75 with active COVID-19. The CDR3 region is CASSNQGNTIYF. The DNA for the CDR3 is TGTGCCAGCAGCAACCAGGGGAACACCATATATTTT.